The 30 T cell receptor beta chains reported below all come from one sample, sequenced in a study of control samples from healthy donors and cancer patients. Sequencing was performed with immunoSEQ multiplex PCR; in TCRdb, only in-frame clones are kept and a portion is missing. The data hold about 130,000 clones, with about 95% observed a single time. The sequencing input was PBMCs. Every receptor here comes from a man between 60 and 70 years old with colorectal cancer.

The chain joins TRBV5-1 to TRBJ2-7, with 14 bases identical to TRBD2. The CDR3 contains 15 residues. Unmatched junction bases numbered 5, after V lost 3 bases and J lost 6 bases. CDR1 and CDR2 from the germline V gene are SGHRS and YFSETQ. The CDR3: CASSSGLAGGVEQYF. The CDR3, as DNA: TGCGCCAGCAGCTCCGGACTAGCGGGGGGTGTCGAGCAGTACTTC.

The chain couples TRBV30 to TRBJ1-3; D remains unclear. The CDR3 runs 14 residues. Germline V CDR1 and CDR2: GTSNPN, SVGIG (reference sequence). The germline V and J ends were trimmed by 3 bases and 0 bases, with 9 bases remaining between them. The CDR3 coding sequence is TGTGCCTGGAGCCCATTCAGCTCTGGAAACACCATATATTTT. Translating it yields CAWSPFSSGNTIYF.

The chain has TRBV27 and TRBJ2-7; possibly TRBD2 for D (5 bases). There are 14 residues in the CDR3. The V gene's germline CDR1 is MNHEY and CDR2 SMNVEV (reference sequence). Trimming cost V 2 bases and J 3 bases, with 11 bases left between them. The CDR3 loop reads CASSLAGGYYEQYF. The CDR3 nucleotides are TGTGCCAGCAGTTTAGCCGGAGGATACTACGAGCAGTACTTC.

This chain connects TRBV6-5 to TRBJ1-2, with D perhaps matching TRBD1 (5 bases). The CDR3 is made up of 14 amino acids. CDR1 is MNHEY and CDR2 is SVGAGI in the germline V gene. The V end was cut by 9 bases, the J end by 4 bases, with 18 bases between. The DNA for the CDR3 is TGTGCCAGTGTACGTCCGGGGGGTGGCTATGGCTACACCTTC. Residues: CASVRPGGGYGYTF.

The gene calls are TRBV7-6 and TRBJ2-2, with 10 bases aligning to TRBD2. The CDR3 sequence is 15 residues long. V shed 5 bases, J shed 2 bases, and the junction held 2 bases outside the gene matches. Per germline, CDR1 SGHVS and CDR2 FNYEAQ. This CDR3 reads CASSPSGGNTGELFF. The CDR3 nucleotides are TGTGCCAGCAGCCCTAGCGGGGGAAACACCGGGGAGCTGTTTTTT.

CDR3: CASSLDSSTYEQYF. DNA for the CDR3: TGTGCCAGCAGCTTGGACTCATCCACCTACGAGCAGTACTTC. The chain has TRBV5-6 and TRBJ2-7; D not certain. Germline V lookup: CDR1 SGHDT, CDR2 YYEEEE. The CDR3 extends over 14 amino acids. The V end lost 0 bases, the J end lost 2 bases, and 9 bases lay between the germline ends.

This clone showed up just once. This chain joins TRBV6-4 and TRBJ1-5, with D unresolved. V lost 10 bases and J lost 7, with 14 bases in between. Per germline, CDR1 MRHNA and CDR2 SNTAGT. This CDR3 comprises 12 residues. CDR3 in amino acids: CAILVPQQPQHF. The CDR3 DNA is TGTGCCATCCTAGTGCCCCAACAGCCCCAGCATTTT.

The chain uses TRBV28 and TRBJ1-2, with D maybe TRBD1 (5 bases). V lost 5 bases and J lost 1, with 20 bases in between. This CDR3 spans 17 amino acids. CDR1 MDHEN and CDR2 SYDVKM come from the germline V gene. The CDR3 DNA follows: TGTGCCAGCAGTCAGGGCGGGAGGCAGACCCTTAACTATGGCTACACCTTC. Amino acid sequence: CASSQGGRQTLNYGYTF.

The gene calls are TRBV6-1 and TRBJ1-1; D unresolved. Germline V lookup: CDR1 MNHNS, CDR2 SASEGT. With 3 bases removed from V and 0 bases from J, the gap between germline ends came to 14 bases. The CDR3 consists of 16 residues. This CDR3 reads CASSDFFRPMNTEAFF. The CDR3 region has the DNA TGTGCCAGCAGTGATTTTTTCCGACCAATGAACACTGAAGCTTTCTTT.

The chain joins TRBV18 to TRBJ1-4; D possibly corresponds to TRBD1 (6 bases). The germline V and J ends were trimmed by 3 bases and 0 bases, with 11 bases remaining between them. The CDR3 totals 16 residues. CDR1 and CDR2 (germline): KGHSH, LQKENI. CDR3 protein: CASSPTGATTNEKLFF. In nucleotides, the CDR3 is TGTGCCAGCTCACCCACGGGGGCGACAACTAATGAAAAACTGTTTTTT. Looking up the rest from reference TRBV18 and TRBJ1-4 gives the full variable domain: NAGVMQNPRHLVRRRGQEARLRCSPMKGHSHVYWYRQLPEEGLKFMVYLQKENIIDESGMPKERFSAEFPKEGPSILRIQQVVRGDSAAYFCASSPTGATTNEKLFFGSGTQLSVL.

The chain employs TRBV18 and TRBJ1-5, with D hard to call. The V end lost 5 bases, the J end lost 11 bases, and 16 bases lay between the germline ends. The CDR3 contains 13 residues. Germline V CDR1 and CDR2: KGHSH, LQKENI. The CDR3 protein is CASSSGTVGSQHF. Written as DNA, the CDR3 is TGTGCCAGCTCATCCGGCACGGTAGGGTCCCAGCATTTT.

This CDR3 is CASSPGTRREQYF. CDR3 sequence (DNA): TGTGCCAGCAGCCCGGGGACAAGACGCGAGCAGTACTTC. The chain has TRBV14 and TRBJ2-7; possible D gene TRBD1, 6 bases. CDR3 length: 13 residues. CDR1 SGHDN and CDR2 FVKESK come from the germline V gene. V lost 4 bases to trimming and J lost 6 bases, with 13 bases between them.

The chain combines TRBV20-1 with TRBJ2-7; D not resolved. CDR1 DFQATT and CDR2 SNEGSKA come from the germline V gene (reference sequence). The CDR3 extends over 14 amino acids. V was clipped by 3 bases and J by 0 bases, with 12 bases between them. The CDR3, as DNA: TGCAGTGCTAGTTCTGACCCGAGCTCCTACGAGCAGTACTTC. This encodes CSASSDPSSYEQYF.

The chain uses TRBV10-2 and TRBJ1-2, with D unresolved. CDR3 length: 11 residues. V lost 8 bases and J lost 2, with 6 bases in between. CDR1 WSHSY and CDR2 SAAADI come from the germline V gene. CDR3 loop: CASLGNYGYTF. The CDR3 coding sequence is TGCGCCAGCCTGGGCAACTATGGCTACACCTTC.

J is TRBJ1-5 and V is TRBV7-9, with D possibly matching TRBD1 (5 bases). Germline-derived CDR1 and CDR2 are SEHNR and FQNEAQ (reference sequence). This CDR3 is 17 amino acids long. V was trimmed by 3 bases and J by 0 bases, leaving 15 bases between them. CDR3 nucleotides: TGTGCCAGCAGCTTCGCATACGGGGCAGCTAGCAATCAGCCCCAGCATTTT. It codes for CASSFAYGAASNQPQHF. The full variable domain, completed using reference TRBV7-9 and TRBJ1-5, is DTGVSQNPRHKITKRGQNVTFRCDPISEHNRLYWYRQTLGQGPEFLTYFQNEAQLEKSRLLSDRFSAERPKGSFSTLEIQRTEQGDSAMYLCASSFAYGAASNQPQHFGDGTRLSIL.

This clone was detected once. The chain is built from TRBV19 and TRBJ1-5; perhaps TRBD1 as D (5 bases). V dropped 9 bases and J dropped 0 bases, with 15 bases sitting between them. Germline CDR1 reads LNHDA; CDR2 reads SQIVND (reference sequence). The CDR3 has 15 residues. The CDR3 sequence is CASQIGGNSNQPQHF. CDR3 nucleotide sequence: TGTGCCAGCCAGATCGGGGGTAATAGCAATCAGCCCCAGCATTTT.

The rearrangement links TRBV12-1 to TRBJ2-7; the DNA was not compared with TRBD1, the D call given in the table. TRBV12-1 is annotated as a pseudogene. The CDR3 runs 14 residues. The CDR3 DNA reads TGTGCCAGCAGCCTCCGGGACAGGGGCTACGAGCAGTACTTC. Its protein product is CASSLRDRGYEQYF.

The chain is built from TRBV5-1 and TRBJ1-2; TRBD1 agrees at 9 bases. V was pared by 0 bases and J by 4 bases, with 1 base of the junction left unmatched. The CDR3 covers 14 residues. Germline CDR1 is SGHRS and CDR2 is YFSETQ. In nucleotides, the CDR3 is TGCGCCAGCAGCTTGGCGGACAGGGGCTATGGCTACACCTTC. As protein: CASSLADRGYGYTF.

V is TRBV29-1 and J is TRBJ1-1, with TRBD1 identical over 7 bases. The CDR3 covers 15 residues. Unmatched junction bases numbered 10, after V lost 1 base and J lost 5 bases. Per the germline V gene, CDR1 is SQVTM and CDR2 is ANQGSEA. DNA of the CDR3: TGCAGCGTTGAAGGATTCAGCGACAGGGTTACTGAAGCTTTCTTT. This codes for CSVEGFSDRVTEAFF.

The CDR3 region is CASSGHREGEQYF. CDR3 DNA sequence: TGCGCCAGCAGTGGTCACAGGGAAGGCGAGCAGTACTTC. The rearrangement joins TRBV10-1 to TRBJ2-7; maybe TRBD1 (6 bases). The CDR3 is made up of 13 amino acids. Per germline, CDR1 WNHNN and CDR2 SYGVQD (reference sequence). V was pared by 4 bases and J by 6 bases, with 13 bases between.

V is TRBV6-5 and J is TRBJ1-2; 8 bases map to TRBD1. This CDR3 is built from 13 residues. V gave up 6 bases and J gave up 8 bases; unmatched junction bases: 8. Germline CDR1 MNHEY, CDR2 SVGAGI. The CDR3 spells CASRPDREYGYTF. The CDR3 nucleotides read TGTGCCAGCAGGCCGGACAGGGAATACGGCTACACCTTC.

V is TRBV10-3 and J is TRBJ1-5; the D gene is possibly TRBD1 (5 bases). Germline assignment: CDR1 ENHRY and CDR2 SYGVKD. CDR3 length: 16 amino acids. Trimming removed 0 bases from V and 1 base from J, with 10 bases in between. The CDR3 protein is CAISESRGVSNQPQHF. The CDR3 DNA follows: TGTGCCATCAGTGAGTCAAGGGGTGTAAGCAATCAGCCCCAGCATTTT.

V and J are TRBV25-1 and TRBJ2-2, with D perhaps matching TRBD1 (6 bases). Trimming took 4 bases from V and 5 from J, leaving 20 bases between them. Germline V gives CDR1 MGHDK, CDR2 SYGVNS. The CDR3 has 17 amino acids. In nucleotides, the CDR3 is TGTGCCAGCAGTGGTACGAACAGGGTTCGGTCGACCGGGGAGCTGTTTTTT. Protein: CASSGTNRVRSTGELFF.

Comments on this clone: At one boundary the junction diverges from the germline segment, which might be a read error. Other nucleotide sequences from this sample produce the same CDR3. V gene TRBV19 combines with J gene TRBJ2-4; no clear D. This CDR3 region has 14 residues. The germline V gene has CDR1 LNHDA and CDR2 SQIVND (reference sequence). As DNA, the CDR3 is TGTGCTAGTAGTATTTCCCGAGCCAAAAACATTCAGTACTTC. Amino acid sequence: CASSISRAKNIQYF.

In the case of this clone: Different DNA sequences within this sample yield the same CDR3. The V and J genes are TRBV27 and TRBJ1-2, with TRBD1 matching over 10 bases. The CDR3 is 13 residues long. V was clipped by 4 bases and J by 4 bases; unmatched bases: 0. Germline CDR1 and CDR2: MNHEY and SMNVEV (reference sequence). The CDR3 spells CASSWDRGYGYTF. For the CDR3, the DNA is TGTGCCAGCAGTTGGGACAGGGGCTATGGCTACACCTTC.

This clone appeared once. The chain couples TRBV5-1 to TRBJ1-2; the match to TRBD1 covers 11 bases. V lost 4 bases, J lost 14 bases, and 22 bases stayed unmatched. Per the germline V gene, CDR1 is SGHRS and CDR2 is YFSETQ. This CDR3 has 17 residues. The CDR3 loop is CASSLRGTGQGATFLTF. CDR3 DNA: TGCGCCAGCAGCCTGCGGGGAACCGGACAGGGGGCGACGTTTTTGACCTTC.

The chain joins TRBV20-1 to TRBJ2-5; D is tentatively TRBD1 or TRBD2 (6 bases each). The germline gives CDR1 DFQATT, CDR2 SNEGSKA (reference sequence). Trimming stripped 3 bases from V and 1 base from J, with 9 bases between. This CDR3 has 13 amino acids. CDR3 DNA sequence: TGCAGTGCTAGTCCGGGGGCCCAAGAGACCCAGTACTTC. It translates to CSASPGAQETQYF.

This clone has just one count. This chain connects TRBV9 to TRBJ1-3, with D tentatively TRBD1 (6 bases). The ends were cut back, 4 bases at V and 0 bases at J, with 14 bases in the middle. Looked up from germline, CDR1 is SGDLS and CDR2 is YYNGEE. This CDR3 is built from 16 residues. CDR3 sequence reads: CASSYLGAVSGNTIYF. CDR3 nucleotides: TGTGCCAGCAGCTACTTGGGGGCAGTCTCTGGAAACACCATATATTTT.

The CDR3: CATSDLSGSTDTQYF. CDR3 coding DNA: TGTGCCACCAGTGATTTGTCAGGTAGCACAGATACGCAGTATTTT. The gene calls are TRBV24-1 and TRBJ2-3; D not certain. V was clipped by 0 bases and J by 0 bases, with 6 bases between them. The CDR3 is 15 amino acids. Germline lookup yields CDR1 KGHDR and CDR2 SFDVKD.

V and J are TRBV2 and TRBJ2-5; D is undetermined. The CDR3 length is 15 residues. Germline V CDR1 and CDR2: SNHLY, FYNNEI. The V end lost 6 bases, the J end lost 0 bases, and 14 bases lay between the germline ends. Here the CDR3 DNA reads TGTGCCAGCAGGGCGGACGGTGGTAACCAAGAGACCCAGTACTTC. Translated, it gives CASRADGGNQETQYF.